The following is a TCR beta chain sequence with its context. The antigen remains unidentified. These data belong to a study of T cell repertoires in cytomegalovirus infection. Study-wide context: Alongside well-studied HLA-B-restricted CMV epitopes, recently identified HLA-C-restricted CMV epitopes were also used. Public TCR beta signature analysis indicated the presence of both CMV infection and matching HLA type.

TCRdb re-derived calls from the reads in MiXCR, one entry per CDR3 protein. The data show about 830,000 distinct CDR3 sequences, approximately 32% seen once. Trimming pared 1 base from V and 6 bases from J, leaving 14 bases between. This CDR3 has 15 amino acids. Per germline, CDR1 SGHTA and CDR2 FQGTGA. This specimen consisted of cultured CD8+ T cells from PBMCs, obtained from culture after CMV antigen stimulation. V and J are TRBV7-3 and TRBJ2-3, with D unresolved. This sequence originates from a human donor in good health (CMV status not recorded). Some clones in this sample may be carry-over from other donors' samples. CDR3: CASSLNPGPWDTQYF. The DNA of the CDR3 is TGTGCCAGCAGCTTAAATCCGGGCCCCTGGGATACGCAGTATTTT. Filled out from reference TRBV7-3 and TRBJ2-3, the complete variable domain reads GAGVSQTPSNKVTEKGKYVELRCDPISGHTALYWYRQSLGQGPEFLIYFQGTGAADDSGLPNDRFFAVRPEGSVSTLKIQRTERGDSAVYLCASSLNPGPWDTQYFGPGTRLTVL.